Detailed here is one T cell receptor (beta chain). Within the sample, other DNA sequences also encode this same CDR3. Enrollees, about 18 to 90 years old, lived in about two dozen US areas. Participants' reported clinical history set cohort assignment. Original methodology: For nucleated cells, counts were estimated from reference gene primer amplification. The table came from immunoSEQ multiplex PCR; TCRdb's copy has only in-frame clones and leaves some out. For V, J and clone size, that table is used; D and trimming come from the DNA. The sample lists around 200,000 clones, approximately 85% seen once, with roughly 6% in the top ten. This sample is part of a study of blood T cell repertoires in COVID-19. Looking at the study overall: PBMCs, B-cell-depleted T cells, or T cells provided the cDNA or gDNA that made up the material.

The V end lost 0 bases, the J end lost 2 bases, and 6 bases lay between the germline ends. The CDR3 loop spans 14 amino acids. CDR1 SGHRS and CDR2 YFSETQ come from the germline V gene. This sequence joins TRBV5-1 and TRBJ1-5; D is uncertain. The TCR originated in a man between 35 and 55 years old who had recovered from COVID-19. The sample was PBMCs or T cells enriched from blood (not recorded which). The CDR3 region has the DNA TGCGCCAGCAGCTTGGAAGGAGGCAATCAGCCCCAGCATTTT. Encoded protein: CASSLEGGNQPQHF.